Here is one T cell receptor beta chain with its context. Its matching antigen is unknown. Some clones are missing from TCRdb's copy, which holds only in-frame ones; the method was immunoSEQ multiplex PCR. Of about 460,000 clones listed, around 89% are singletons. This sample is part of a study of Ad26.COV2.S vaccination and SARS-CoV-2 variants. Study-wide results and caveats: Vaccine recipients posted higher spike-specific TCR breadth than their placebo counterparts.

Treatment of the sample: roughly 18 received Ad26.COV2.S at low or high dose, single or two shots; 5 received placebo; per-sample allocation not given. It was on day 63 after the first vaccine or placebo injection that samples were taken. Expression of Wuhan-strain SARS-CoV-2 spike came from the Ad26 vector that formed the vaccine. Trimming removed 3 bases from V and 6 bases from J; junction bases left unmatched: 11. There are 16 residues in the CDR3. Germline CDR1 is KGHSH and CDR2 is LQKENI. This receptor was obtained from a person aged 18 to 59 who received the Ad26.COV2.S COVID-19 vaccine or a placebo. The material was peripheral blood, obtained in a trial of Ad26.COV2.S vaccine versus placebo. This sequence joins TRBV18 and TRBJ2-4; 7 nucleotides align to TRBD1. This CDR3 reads CASSPAKPGQTNIQYF. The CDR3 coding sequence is TGTGCCAGCTCACCGGCGAAGCCGGGACAGACAAACATTCAGTACTTC.